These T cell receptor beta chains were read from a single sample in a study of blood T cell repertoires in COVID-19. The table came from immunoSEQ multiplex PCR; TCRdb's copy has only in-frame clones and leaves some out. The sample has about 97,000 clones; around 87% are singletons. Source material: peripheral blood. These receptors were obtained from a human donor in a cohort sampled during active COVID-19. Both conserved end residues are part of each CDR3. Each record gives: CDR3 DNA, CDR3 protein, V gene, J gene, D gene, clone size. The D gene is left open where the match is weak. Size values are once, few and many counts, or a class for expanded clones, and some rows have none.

DNA: TGTGCCAGCAGCGAAGGACTAGCGGGAGATTTCTACGAGCAGTACTTC; CDR3: CASSEGLAGDFYEQYF; V: TRBV9; J: TRBJ2-7; D: TRBD2; size: NA
DNA: TGCGCCAGCAGCCGTTGGGGGGGCGGGAGCTCGGACGAGCAGTACTTC; CDR3: CASSRWGGGSSDEQYF; V: TRBV4-1; J: TRBJ2-7; D: NA; size: few
DNA: TGTGCCAGTAGCCGACTAGCGGGAGGGAGCACAGATACGCAGTATTTT; CDR3: CASSRLAGGSTDTQYF; V: TRBV19; J: TRBJ2-3; D: TRBD2; size: NA
DNA: TGTGCCAGCAGTTTCGCAGGGGGAGGTCATGGCTACACCTTC; CDR3: CASSFAGGGHGYTF; V: TRBV27; J: TRBJ1-2; D: TRBD1; size: few
DNA: TGCGCCAGCAGCTTGAAGGGGACTCTACAAGAGACCCAGTACTTC; CDR3: CASSLKGTLQETQYF; V: TRBV5-1; J: TRBJ2-5; D: NA; size: NA
DNA: TGTGCCAGCAGCCGGCTAGCGGGGGTTCAGTACGAGCAGTACTTC; CDR3: CASSRLAGVQYEQYF; V: TRBV13; J: TRBJ2-7; D: TRBD2; size: NA
DNA: TGTGCCAGCAGCTTAGGGACTAGCGGAGACTTCGGCACAGATACGCAGTATTTT; CDR3: CASSLGTSGDFGTDTQYF; V: TRBV7-9; J: TRBJ2-3; D: TRBD2; size: NA
DNA: TGTGCCAGCAGTTACCGACAGGGTTGGGAAAAACTGTTTTTT; CDR3: CASSYRQGWEKLFF; V: TRBV6-6; J: TRBJ1-4; D: TRBD1; size: NA
DNA: TGTGCCAGCAGCTTAGGGGACAGATCACGCCTAGCCAAAAACATTCAGTACTTC; CDR3: CASSLGDRSRLAKNIQYF; V: TRBV11-2; J: TRBJ2-4; D: TRBD1; size: NA
DNA: TGTGCCAGCACCAGGCCTCCACAGGGGGCCGACGAGCAGTACTTC; CDR3: CASTRPPQGADEQYF; V: TRBV21-1; J: TRBJ2-7; D: NA; size: once
DNA: TGTGCCAGCAGCTTAAGGGTTGGGGAGTCCTACGAGCAGTACTTC; CDR3: CASSLRVGESYEQYF; V: TRBV7-2; J: TRBJ2-7; D: NA; size: NA
DNA: TGTGCCAGCAGCCCCTGGACAGGGGGCGCGAATGGCTACACCTTC; CDR3: CASSPWTGGANGYTF; V: TRBV6-2/TRBV6-3; J: TRBJ1-2; D: TRBD1; size: NA
DNA: TGTGCCAGCAGACGTAGGACAGGGGTCTATGGCTACACCTTC; CDR3: CASRRRTGVYGYTF; V: TRBV11-2; J: TRBJ1-2; D: TRBD1; size: NA
DNA: TGTGCCAGCAGCACGGGACAGGGCCAGCCCCAGCATTTT; CDR3: CASSTGQGQPQHF; V: TRBV9; J: TRBJ1-5; D: TRBD1; size: once
DNA: TGTGCCAGCAGCCAAGATAATTCTGGCCAGCCCCAGCATTTT; CDR3: CASSQDNSGQPQHF; V: TRBV14; J: TRBJ1-5; D: NA; size: NA